The 22 T cell receptor beta chains in this list originate from one sample, sequenced in a study of vaccination and CD4 T cells after COVID-19. Oncomine TCR Beta short-read sequencing was applied to DNA from cultured CD4+ T cells. TCRdb re-called the PCR reads with MiXCR, one entry per CDR3 protein. Of 16,000 or so distinct CDR3 sequences listed, around 53% were seen once; the top ten hold 3.7%. No cognate antigen is known for these TCRs. Noted treatment: approximately 9-day PBMC culture with coronavirus spike peptide pools or control peptides (ViraFEST assay). The specimen comprised CD4+ T cells from blood, cultured in vitro, sampled before SARS-CoV-2 vaccination. These receptors all come from a human donor who had recovered from COVID-19.

V gene TRBV7-9 combines with J gene TRBJ2-7; TRBD1 might be the D (6 bases). Trimming pared 0 bases from V and 5 bases from J, leaving 14 bases between. The CDR3 has 15 residues. CDR1 and CDR2 from the germline V gene are SEHNR and FQNEAQ (reference sequence). This CDR3 is CASSLAHRGIDEQYF. In DNA, the CDR3 is TGTGCCAGCAGCTTAGCGCATAGGGGGATCGACGAGCAGTACTTC. The full variable domain, its missing parts supplied by reference TRBV7-9 and TRBJ2-7, is DTGVSQNPRHKITKRGQNVTFRCDPISEHNRLYWYRQTLGQGPEFLTYFQNEAQLEKSRLLSDRFSAERPKGSFSTLEIQRTEQGDSAMYLCASSLAHRGIDEQYFGPGTRLTVT.

The chain uses TRBV24-1 and TRBJ2-7; 8 bases match TRBD2. V gave up 3 bases and J gave up 4 bases; unmatched junction bases: 7. The CDR3 extends over 15 amino acids. CDR1 and CDR2 (germline): KGHDR, SFDVKD. The CDR3 reads CATSDTREGLYEQYF. The CDR3, as DNA: TGTGCCACCAGTGATACCCGGGAGGGTCTGTACGAGCAGTACTTC.

V and J are TRBV11-3 and TRBJ2-1, with a possible D match to TRBD2 (5 bases). The CDR3 runs 15 residues. V was cut by 5 bases and J by 0 bases, with 11 bases left in between. Germline V gene sequence: CDR1 SGHNT, CDR2 YENEEA. CDR3 sequence reads: CASSRSGSSYNEQFF. The CDR3 DNA reads as TGTGCCAGCAGCCGAAGCGGAAGCTCCTACAATGAGCAGTTCTTC.

The chain recombines TRBV15 with TRBJ2-3, with TRBD2 matching 13 bases. Germline loops: CDR1 LNHNV, CDR2 YYDKDF (reference sequence). This CDR3 is built from 19 residues. After removal of 0 bases from V and 2 bases from J, the junction contained 8 bases not matched to a gene. CDR3 sequence: CATSRDVTSGRDYTDTQYF. CDR3 DNA: TGTGCCACCAGCAGAGACGTTACTAGCGGGAGGGACTACACAGATACGCAGTATTTT.

This chain uses TRBV29-1 with TRBJ1-2; D remains unclear. There are 12 residues in the CDR3. CDR1 SQVTM and CDR2 ANQGSEA come from the germline V gene. Trimming removed 0 bases from V and 4 bases from J, with 6 bases in between. The CDR3 DNA follows: TGCAGCGTTGAAGATCGACTCTATGGCTACACCTTC. This encodes CSVEDRLYGYTF.

This clonotype was seen once. The genes are TRBV5-1 and TRBJ2-7; 9 bases fit TRBD1. V was clipped by 4 bases and J by 1 base; unmatched bases: 6. The germline CDR1 and CDR2 sequences are SGHRS and YFSETQ. The CDR3 has 15 residues. This chain's CDR3 is CASSPDRGASYEQYF. The DNA for the CDR3 is TGCGCCAGCAGCCCAGACAGGGGGGCGTCCTACGAGCAGTACTTC. The complete variable domain, with remaining parts taken from reference TRBV5-1 and TRBJ2-7, reads KAGVTQTPRYLIKTRGQQVTLSCSPISGHRSVSWYQQTPGQGLQFLFEYFSETQRNKGNFPGRFSGRQFSNSRSEMNVSTLELGDSALYLCASSPDRGASYEQYFGPGTRLTVT.

The chain links TRBV7-2 to TRBJ2-7; a weak D match, TRBD1 (6 bases). With 0 bases removed from V and 5 bases from J, the gap between germline ends came to 11 bases. Germline CDR1 is SGHTA and CDR2 is FQGNSA. This CDR3 has 14 amino acids. The CDR3 protein is CASSLAAGANEQYF. The CDR3 DNA follows: TGTGCCAGCAGCTTAGCCGCAGGGGCAAACGAGCAGTACTTC.

This clonotype showed up just a few times. The chain combines TRBV7-6 with TRBJ1-6; no reliable D call. V lost 1 base and J lost 4, with 8 bases in between. The V gene's germline CDR1 is SGHVS and CDR2 FNYEAQ. The CDR3 runs 15 residues. The CDR3 DNA is TGTGCCAGCAGCTTAGTGTGGCATTATAATTCACCCCTCCACTTT. Amino acid sequence: CASSLVWHYNSPLHF.

This clonotype was picked up a small number of times. The gene calls are TRBV7-9 and TRBJ1-1, with D perhaps matching TRBD1 (6 bases). The germline CDR1 and CDR2 sequences are SEHNR and FQNEAQ (reference sequence). This CDR3 is 15 amino acids long. Trimming took off 5 bases at V and 0 bases at J, with 13 bases between the two ends. CDR3: CASSPKYRVNTEAFF. As DNA, the CDR3 is TGTGCCAGCAGCCCTAAATACAGGGTGAACACTGAAGCTTTCTTT.

The V call is TRBV7-2, the J call TRBJ1-2; 8 bases line up with TRBD1. The CDR3 is made up of 13 amino acids. Germline values: CDR1 SGHTA, CDR2 FQGNSA. V trimming: 3 bases; J trimming: 5 bases; junction bases outside the gene matches: 2. The CDR3 here is CASSLGTGYGYTF. The CDR3, as DNA: TGTGCCAGCAGCTTGGGGACAGGATATGGCTACACCTTC.

V gene TRBV7-8 combines with J gene TRBJ2-3; D possibly corresponds to TRBD2 (6 bases). Trimming pared 4 bases from V and 1 base from J, leaving 18 bases between. CDR3 size: 17 residues. Germline V CDR1 and CDR2: SGHVS, FQNEAQ. This chain's CDR3 is CASSSTVGGARTDTQYF. The CDR3 DNA follows: TGTGCCAGCAGCTCCACGGTCGGCGGGGCTCGCACAGATACGCAGTATTTT.

The chain has TRBV15 and TRBJ1-2; D is possibly TRBD1 (6 bases). V was cut by 0 bases and J by 3 bases, with 11 bases left in between. This CDR3 is built from 15 residues. Germline CDR1 is LNHNV and CDR2 is YYDKDF (reference sequence). CDR3 DNA: TGTGCCACCAGCAGAGATGTTGGGGGGCACTATGGCTACACCTTC. Translation: CATSRDVGGHYGYTF.

The V and J genes are TRBV6-1 and TRBJ1-2, with D possibly being TRBD1 (5 bases). Germline V lookup: CDR1 MNHNS, CDR2 SASEGT. V was shortened by 1 base and J by 2 bases, with 14 bases between the two germline ends. This CDR3 has 16 residues. The CDR3: CASSEGRRATNYGYTF. The CDR3 DNA is TGTGCCAGCAGTGAAGGCCGCAGGGCGACCAACTATGGCTACACCTTC.

The chain combines TRBV6-1 with TRBJ2-7, with 8 nucleotides matching TRBD1. With V trimmed by 0 bases and J by 3 bases, 7 bases remained unmatched. The CDR3 has 16 amino acids. Germline V gives CDR1 MNHNS, CDR2 SASEGT. In nucleotides, the CDR3 is TGTGCCAGCAGTGAAGCAGTAAGGACAGGGATCTACGAGCAGTACTTC. Amino acid sequence: CASSEAVRTGIYEQYF.

Concerning this clonotype itself: Germline is not matched at one junction end, which may reflect a read error. The rearrangement uses TRBV7-9 and TRBJ2-1, with D unclear. The CDR3 runs to 12 residues. Germline assignment: CDR1 SEHNR and CDR2 FQNEAQ (reference sequence). CDR3 nucleotide sequence: TGCGCCAGCAGCTTGGAAGAAAGTGAGCAGTTCTTC. Encoded protein: CASSLEESEQFF.

The CDR3 here is CASKPGGGLEQYF. Written as DNA, the CDR3 is TGTGCCAGCAAGCCGGGCGGGGGTCTCGAGCAGTACTTC. V and J are TRBV2 and TRBJ2-7; 7 bases line up with TRBD2. The CDR3 extends over 13 amino acids. CDR1 is SNHLY and CDR2 is FYNNEI in the germline V gene. Germline trimming cut 7 bases from V and 6 bases from J; bases unmatched to any gene: 9.

CDR3 DNA: TGTGCCAGCAAATTAGGGGGAAGGACAGATACGCAGTATTTT. This codes for CASKLGGRTDTQYF. V usage is TRBV27 and J usage is TRBJ2-3; D is possibly TRBD1 (6 bases). The V end lost 7 bases, the J end lost 3 bases, and 14 bases lay between the germline ends. Germline V gene sequence: CDR1 MNHEY, CDR2 SMNVEV (reference sequence). The CDR3 has 14 residues.

There are a few counts of this clonotype. The chain employs TRBV7-2 and TRBJ1-2, with TRBD1 matching 10 bases. There are 16 residues in the CDR3. With 5 bases clipped from V and 4 bases from J, the junction kept 10 bases outside the gene matches. Germline loops: CDR1 SGHTA, CDR2 FQGNSA. The chain's CDR3 is CASSQGGTGVLYGYTF. The CDR3 DNA sequence: TGTGCCAGCAGCCAAGGGGGGACAGGGGTCCTCTATGGCTACACCTTC.

The chain recombines TRBV7-2 with TRBJ2-1; 11 nucleotides align to TRBD2. Germline values: CDR1 SGHTA, CDR2 FQGNSA. The CDR3 loop spans 18 amino acids. J lost 0 bases, V lost 5 bases, and 9 bases had no gene match. The chain's CDR3 is CASSPRTSGRSSYNEQFF. CDR3 DNA sequence: TGTGCCAGCAGCCCCCGGACTAGCGGGCGTAGCTCCTACAATGAGCAGTTCTTC.

The gene calls are TRBV11-1 and TRBJ2-7; D ambiguous. V was pared by 1 base and J by 5 bases, with 6 bases between. This CDR3 comprises 12 residues. Germline CDR1 reads SGHAT; CDR2 reads FQDESV (reference sequence). In DNA, the CDR3 is TGTGCCAGCAGCTTAGGCATCCACGAGCAGTACTTC. This encodes CASSLGIHEQYF.

This clonotype was picked up a small number of times. The chain recombines TRBV20-1 with TRBJ1-5; TRBD1 matches at 7 bases. V was pared by 3 bases and J by 6 bases, with 5 bases of the junction left unmatched. The CDR3 consists of 13 residues. Germline V gene lookup returns CDR1 DFQATT and CDR2 SNEGSKA (reference sequence). The DNA for the CDR3 is TGCAGTGCTAGTGAAGGGGGCAGTCAGCCCCAGCATTTT. Protein: CSASEGGSQPQHF.

The rearrangement joins TRBV5-1 to TRBJ1-6, with D perhaps TRBD1 (6 bases). Per germline, CDR1 SGHRS and CDR2 YFSETQ. The CDR3 extends over 17 amino acids. With 4 bases removed from V and 5 bases from J, the gap between germline ends came to 19 bases. CDR3 nucleotides: TGCGCCAGCAGCCGGAGTACAGGGCGGGGGGATAATTCACCCCTCCACTTT. Encoded protein: CASSRSTGRGDNSPLHF.